Below, one TCR beta chain is given with its context. Enrolled through a virtual design, the participants were between roughly 18 and 89 years of age and came from 24 US areas. Self-reported history from a screening survey and questionnaire set each donor's cohort. Original processing methods: Reference gene primers were amplified, and this amplification served to estimate nucleated cell counts. TCRdb keeps only in-frame clones here, not all; method: immunoSEQ multiplex PCR. V, J and clone size were drawn from that table, and D and trimming were deduced from the DNA. The sample carries around 450,000 clones, about 85% recorded once. Trimming pared 4 bases from V and 8 bases from J, leaving 15 bases between. This CDR3 contains 13 residues. The germline V gene has CDR1 SGHDT and CDR2 YYEEEE. This entry comes from a study of blood T cell repertoires in COVID-19. At the level of the study: PBMCs, B-cell-depleted T cells, or T cells provided the cDNA or gDNA that made up the material.

This chain links TRBV5-6 with TRBJ1-2, with D perhaps matching TRBD1 (5 bases). Sequenced: PBMCs or T cells enriched from blood (not recorded which). This TCR was recovered from a young woman who had recovered from COVID-19. CDR3 sequence (DNA): TGTGCCAGCAGCATTGACAGAAGTGACGGCTACACCTTC. It yields the protein CASSIDRSDGYTF.